This entry lists 13 T cell receptor beta chains sequenced from one sample in a study of preoperative IRX-2 immunotherapy in early breast cancer. Clones were read by immunoSEQ multiplex PCR, and TCRdb kept only the in-frame ones, dropping some. The data contain roughly 24,000 clones, roughly 75% of them singletons. Treatment denoted: preoperative locoregional IRX-2 cytokine immunotherapy. The material was lymph node tissue, obtained after IRX-2 immunotherapy. Every receptor here comes from a human donor with breast cancer.

This clone appeared a few times. The chain uses TRBV6-8 and TRBJ2-2; D is possibly TRBD2 (6 bases). In germline, CDR1 is MNHGY, CDR2 SAAAGT. The CDR3 length is 17 residues. With 0 bases removed from V and 4 bases from J, the gap between germline ends came to 15 bases. The chain's CDR3 is CASSYSSGDLLTGELFF. The CDR3 DNA reads as TGTGCCAGCAGTTACTCGTCGGGGGACTTGCTCACCGGGGAGCTGTTTTTT.

CDR3 residues: CASSPQGLDEKLFF. The CDR3 coding sequence is TGTGCCAGCTCACCACAGGGCCTGGATGAAAAACTGTTTTTT. This chain uses TRBV18 with TRBJ1-4; unclear D gene. The V end lost 1 base, the J end lost 6 bases, and 9 bases lay between the germline ends. CDR1 is KGHSH, CDR2 LQKENI, per germline. This CDR3 comprises 14 residues.

This clone was counted a single time. V is TRBV6-8 and J is TRBJ2-7; D gene ambiguous. Trimming took 6 bases from V and 1 from J, leaving 7 bases between them. Germline values: CDR1 MNHGY, CDR2 SAAAGT. The CDR3 consists of 12 residues. Here the CDR3 reads CASRTSSYEQYF. The CDR3 region has the DNA TGTGCCAGCAGGACCAGTTCCTACGAGCAGTACTTC.

The gene calls are TRBV10-3 and TRBJ2-7, with 9 bases that match TRBD2. CDR1 is ENHRY and CDR2 is SYGVKD in the germline V gene. The junction had 13 bases not matched to a gene; V was cut back by 2 bases and J by 5 bases. This CDR3 is 17 amino acids long. CDR3: CAISETWGREGRNEQYF. The CDR3, as DNA: TGTGCCATCAGTGAGACTTGGGGGCGGGAGGGCCGTAACGAGCAGTACTTC.

V usage is TRBV6-8 and J usage is TRBJ2-7; D not certain. The V and J ends lost 0 bases and 0 bases respectively, with 9 bases between them. This CDR3 region has 15 residues. The germline CDR1 and CDR2 sequences are MNHGY and SAAAGT. The CDR3 DNA is TGTGCCAGCAGTTACTCGTGGCAGCCCTCCTACGAGCAGTACTTC. As protein: CASSYSWQPSYEQYF.

This clone was picked up one time. The V gene is TRBV22-1, the J gene TRBJ2-5. TRBV22-1 is listed as a pseudogene. CDR3 size: 13 residues. The CDR3 here is CASSLLGVETQYF. The CDR3 DNA is TGTGCCAGCAGTTTATTGGGGGTTGAGACCCAGTACTTC.

This clone occurred a few times. The chain carries TRBV11-3 and TRBJ2-1, with 8 nucleotides matching TRBD1. V lost 1 base and J lost 2; bases outside the gene matches: 1. There are 15 residues in the CDR3. Germline lookup yields CDR1 SGHNT and CDR2 YENEEA. The CDR3 DNA is TGTGCCAGCAGCTTAGTACAGGGGGCCTACAATGAGCAGTTCTTC. It codes for CASSLVQGAYNEQFF.

V is TRBV11-3 and J is TRBJ1-3; a weak D match, TRBD1 (5 bases). Germline V gene data show CDR1 as SGHNT and CDR2 as YENEEA. The CDR3 sequence is 18 residues long. The V and J ends lost 4 bases and 0 bases respectively, with 19 bases between them. The CDR3 bases are TGTGCCAGCAGCTCCCATACAGCCTCAGGGTACTCTGGAAACACCATATATTTT. This gives the protein CASSSHTASGYSGNTIYF.

Details on this clone: The sample contains more than one DNA sequence encoding this CDR3. The chain carries TRBV29-1 and TRBJ2-3; 10 nucleotides align to TRBD2. The V gene's germline CDR1 is SQVTM and CDR2 ANQGSEA. V shed 6 bases, J shed 3 bases, and the junction held 3 bases outside the gene matches. This CDR3 contains 13 residues. The CDR3 DNA follows: TGCAGCGTAGATAGCGGGGGGACAGATACGCAGTATTTT. It yields the protein CSVDSGGTDTQYF.

V and J are TRBV7-5 and TRBJ2-5; TRBD2 was called by the table and not checked on the DNA. TRBV7-5 is labeled a pseudogene. The CDR3 runs to 16 residues. As DNA, the CDR3 is TGTGCCAGCAGCTGGACTAGCGGGAGTGTCCAAGAGACCCAGTACTTC. It is translated as CASSWTSGSVQETQYF.

The chain carries TRBV4-3 and TRBJ2-1, with 10 bases matching TRBD2. The trim removed 3 bases at V and 4 bases at J, leaving 6 bases unmatched. This CDR3 is built from 16 residues. Germline V gives CDR1 LGHNA, CDR2 YSLEER. CDR3: CASSHWTSGLYNEQFF. In nucleotides, the CDR3 is TGCGCCAGCAGCCATTGGACTAGCGGCCTATACAATGAGCAGTTCTTC.

The chain couples TRBV19 to TRBJ2-3; 10 bases line up with TRBD2. Unmatched junction bases numbered 5, after V lost 6 bases and J lost 2 bases. This CDR3 spans 15 amino acids. Germline V lookup: CDR1 LNHDA, CDR2 SQIVND (reference sequence). The CDR3, as DNA: TGTGCCAGTAGGCCACTAGCGGGATTCACAGATACGCAGTATTTT. The encoded protein is CASRPLAGFTDTQYF. Supplemented by reference TRBV19 and TRBJ2-3, the full variable domain reads DGGITQSPKYLFRKEGQNVTLSCEQNLNHDAMYWYRQDPGQGLRLIYYSQIVNDFQKGDIAEGYSVSREKKESFPLTVTSAQKNPTAFYLCASRPLAGFTDTQYFGPGTRLTVL.

This rearrangement joins TRBV18 to TRBJ2-1; D not resolved. The germline gives CDR1 KGHSH, CDR2 LQKENI. CDR3 size: 15 residues. The V gene lost 0 bases and the J gene lost 4 bases, with 10 bases spanning the gap. The CDR3 reads CASSPPLGPYNEQFF. The CDR3 DNA reads as TGTGCCAGCTCACCACCCCTCGGACCTTACAATGAGCAGTTCTTC.